This T cell receptor (beta chain) was captured in a study of CD8 T cells in Susac syndrome. The authors reverse transcribed roughly 0.45 to 1 ug RNA with random hexamers. From the immunoSEQ multiplex PCR reads, TCRdb called clonotypes with MiXCR, one entry per CDR3 protein. Of 170,000 or so distinct CDR3 sequences in the sample, roughly 92% were seen once. V was clipped by 6 bases and J by 4 bases, with 14 bases between them. The CDR3 loop spans 14 amino acids. This rearrangement joins TRBV12-3 or TRBV12-4 to TRBJ2-3; weak D call: TRBD1 (5 bases). What was sequenced was CD4+ T cells from PBMCs. This TCR derives from a human donor with multiple sclerosis. CDR3 nucleotides: TGTGCCAGCAGGGAAGGGGTGGCCGCAGATACGCAGTATTTT. This codes for CASREGVAADTQYF.